A single sample gave rise to the 2 T cell receptor beta chains below, sequenced in a study of blood T cell repertoires in COVID-19. Measured with immunoSEQ multiplex PCR; TCRdb has only the in-frame clones, and not every one. The table shows about 410,000 clones, with 90% occurring only once. Input material: PBMCs or T cells enriched from blood (not recorded which). These receptors all come from a man between 18 and 29 years old who had recovered from COVID-19.

Worth noting for this clone: Other DNA sequences from this sample encode an identical CDR3 as well. The genes are TRBV3-1 (or the pseudogene TRBV3-2) and TRBJ2-7, with 11 bases aligning to TRBD1. The CDR3 sequence is 15 residues long. Germline trimming cut 4 bases from V and 4 bases from J; bases unmatched to any gene: 6. Germline CDR1 reads LGHDT; CDR2 reads YNNKEL (reference sequence). CDR3 sequence: CASSPGTGGTYEQYF. CDR3 in DNA: TGTGCCAGCAGCCCCGGGACAGGGGGAACTTACGAGCAGTACTTC.

This clone was detected once. The rearrangement joins TRBV2 to TRBJ2-5; 7 bases match TRBD1. V lost 10 bases, J lost 1 base, and 9 bases stayed unmatched. Germline-derived CDR1 and CDR2 are SNHLY and FYNNEI. This CDR3 has 14 residues. For the CDR3, the DNA is TGTGCCACAGCCCAGGGACAGACCCAAGAGACCCAGTACTTC. Amino acid sequence: CATAQGQTQETQYF.